This entry features one T cell receptor (beta chain) sequence. Each CDR3 protein is one row after TCRdb ran MiXCR on the PCR reads. The sample shows roughly 16,000 distinct CDR3 sequences, approximately 45% of them seen only once. This sample stems from a study of tumor-infiltrating lymphocytes in oesophageal squamous cell carcinoma. The CDR3 extends over 16 amino acids. Trimming at V came to 6 bases and at J to 0 bases, leaving 6 bases not matched to a gene. Germline values: CDR1 SGHAT, CDR2 FQDESV (reference sequence). Sequences were obtained from normal esophageal tissue next to the tumor. The TCR originated in a female donor with esophageal squamous cell carcinoma. The V call is TRBV11-1, the J call TRBJ2-3; 10 bases agree with TRBD2. CDR3 coding DNA: TGTGCCAGCAGTCTTGGACTAGCGGCTAGCACAGATACGCAGTATTTT. It translates to CASSLGLAASTDTQYF.